These T cell receptor beta chains were read from a single sample in a study of human T cells and chemical hapten exposure. Each CDR3 protein gets one entry after TCRdb re-called the RACE reads with MiXCR. The sample contains 250,000 to 300,000 distinct CDR3 sequences, 7.7% of which appear only once. Sequenced material: whole blood, taken in connection with sensitization to the hapten diphenylcyclopropenone (DPC). Receptor source: a man aged 18 to 30 with alopecia areata. Some clones in this sample may be carry-over from other donors' samples. Each CDR3 is given with its conserved first and last residue. D genes are given only for firm matches. Not all rows give a size; the values are once, few, many and, for expanded clones, a class.

CDR3 DNA	CDR3 protein	clone size	D gene	CDR3 length	V gene	J gene
TGTGCCAGCAGCCAAGACCGGGGGGGCCGCACAGATACGCAGTATTTT	CASSQDRGGRTDTQYF	NA	TRBD2	16	TRBV3-1	TRBJ2-3
TGTGCCACCAAACGGGGGGGACGCACTGAAGCTTTCTTT	CATKRGGRTEAFF	few	NA	13	TRBV12-3/TRBV12-4	TRBJ1-1
TGTGCCAGCAGCTTAGCGCCTACCCTTGTGGGTACGCAGTATTTT	CASSLAPTLVGTQYF	NA	NA	15	TRBV7-2	TRBJ2-3
TGTGCCAGCAGTCCCCCCCCCACAGATACGCAGTATTTT	CASSPPPTDTQYF	NA	NA	13	TRBV6-1	TRBJ2-3
TGTGCCAGCAGCCCGAGGCTAGCTGAAAAACTGTTTTTT	CASSPRLAEKLFF	many	NA	13	TRBV5-6	TRBJ1-4
TGTGCCAGCAGCTTAGGAGTCAGCGGTCTATACGAGCAGTACTTC	CASSLGVSGLYEQYF	few	NA	15	TRBV7-2	TRBJ2-7
TGTGCCAGCAGCTTAAGGGGCCCTAATGAAAAACTGTTTTTT	CASSLRGPNEKLFF	few	NA	14	TRBV7-9	TRBJ1-4
TGTGCCAGCAGCCAAGATGTCGGCGGGGCAGATACGCAGTATTTT	CASSQDVGGADTQYF	many	NA	15	TRBV3-1	TRBJ2-3
TGTGCCAGCAGCTTGATTAGCGGTGGTGAGCAGTTCTTC	CASSLISGGEQFF	many	NA	13	TRBV7-3	TRBJ2-1
TGTGCCAGCAGCCAAAACAGGGGTGACGGCTACACCTTC	CASSQNRGDGYTF	few	TRBD1	13	TRBV2	TRBJ1-2
TGTGCCAGCAGCCGGGGGCTGGCTAATGAAAAACTGTTTTTT	CASSRGLANEKLFF	many	NA	14	TRBV7-2	TRBJ1-4
TGTGCCAGCAGTCCTACTAATCCGGGACAGATTGAAGCTTTCTTT	CASSPTNPGQIEAFF	NA	TRBD1	15	TRBV27	TRBJ1-1
TGCGCCAGCAGCCAAGGACCGGGATACAATCAGCCCCAGCATTTT	CASSQGPGYNQPQHF	many	NA	15	TRBV4-1	TRBJ1-5
TGTGCTAGTGGTTCCCGACTTAATACAGGGGTCATGGACACTGAAGCTTTCTTT	CASGSRLNTGVMDTEAFF	NA	TRBD1	18	TRBV12-5	TRBJ1-1
TGTGCCAGCAGCTTAAGCCCATCGAACTTATGGTTCTTC	CASSLSPSNLWFF	few	NA	13	TRBV7-2	TRBJ2-1
TGTGCCAGCAGCAACAGGTTCACCGATGAGCAGTTCTTC	CASSNRFTDEQFF	few	NA	13	TRBV6-6	TRBJ2-1
TGTGCCAGCAGCCCTGGGACAGGGGGCGTCGACTATGGCTACACCTTC	CASSPGTGGVDYGYTF	few	TRBD1	16	TRBV11-2	TRBJ1-2
TGTGCCAGCAGTTTCCACGACGATCGGGTTACCCTCCACTTT	CASSFHDDRVTLHF	few	NA	14	TRBV6-2/TRBV6-3	TRBJ1-6
TGCGCCAGCAGCTTGGTTTTTGGACAAGAGACCCAGTACTTC	CASSLVFGQETQYF	few	NA	14	TRBV5-1	TRBJ2-5
TGTGCCAGCAGCCATCCCGGTGCGCCAGGGCAAGAGACCCAGTACTTC	CASSHPGAPGQETQYF	NA	NA	16	TRBV3-1	TRBJ2-5
TGTGCCAGCAGCTTAGCGAACTCCCGGGTCAATGAGCAGTTCTTC	CASSLANSRVNEQFF	NA	NA	15	TRBV11-1	TRBJ2-1
TGTGCCAGCTCACCACAGGGGGAAGGTGGCTACACCTTC	CASSPQGEGGYTF	NA	NA	13	TRBV18	TRBJ1-2
TGTGCCAGCAGCGAGGGACACTTTAGCACAGATACGCAGTATTTT	CASSEGHFSTDTQYF	many	NA	15	TRBV2	TRBJ2-3
TGTGCCAGCAGCTTATGGACAGGGGATAGCAATCAGCCCCAGCATTTT	CASSLWTGDSNQPQHF	few	TRBD1	16	TRBV7-2	TRBJ1-5
TGTGCCACCAGCATTAGAGCGGGGGGAGGTACAGATACGCAGTATTTT	CATSIRAGGGTDTQYF	NA	TRBD2	16	TRBV15	TRBJ2-3
TGCGCCAGCGCTAGAGGGGGCCTGGAGACCCAGTACTTC	CASARGGLETQYF	NA	TRBD1	13	TRBV5-1	TRBJ2-5
TGTGCCAGCAGCCGGGACCCGACTCTTAACTATGGCTACACCTTC	CASSRDPTLNYGYTF	many	NA	15	TRBV7-2	TRBJ1-2
TGTGCCAGCAGTTACTTGGCCTTCGGCTACACCTTC	CASSYLAFGYTF	NA	NA	12	TRBV6-8	TRBJ1-2
TGTGCCAGCAGTTTATGGGTAGGCAGAACAAATTCACCCCTCCACTTT	CASSLWVGRTNSPLHF	many	NA	16	TRBV27	TRBJ1-6
TGTGCCAGCAGCTTGGTCCATCTAGCAGATACGCAGTATTTT	CASSLVHLADTQYF	few	NA	14	TRBV7-2	TRBJ2-3
TGTGCCAGCAGCTCCTTCAGGGGCAGATCTTACAATGAGCAGTTCTTC	CASSSFRGRSYNEQFF	many	NA	16	TRBV11-2	TRBJ2-1
TGTGCCAGCAGCCCCTCAGGATTGGATGAAAAACTGTTTTTT	CASSPSGLDEKLFF	NA	NA	14	TRBV7-8	TRBJ1-4
TGTGCCAGCAGCCAAAACCCCGGTGGAGGGCAGTTCTTC	CASSQNPGGGQFF	NA	NA	13	TRBV14	TRBJ2-1
TGCAGTGCTAACAGGGGGGCGGATTCGGAGCCCCAGCATTTT	CSANRGADSEPQHF	many	TRBD1	14	TRBV20-1	TRBJ1-5
TGCAGTGCTACTGGGGCCAACGTCCTGACTTTC	CSATGANVLTF	NA	NA	11	TRBV20-1	TRBJ2-6
TGTGCCAGCAGCTTAGATCTAGGCAGCACAGCCCAAGAGACCCAGTACTTC	CASSLDLGSTAQETQYF	NA	NA	17	TRBV11-2	TRBJ2-5
TGCAGTGCTTGGACCGAGACAGGGTGGACTGAAGCTTTCTTT	CSAWTETGWTEAFF	few	TRBD1	14	TRBV20-1	TRBJ1-1
TGCGCCAGCAGCCTCAACAGGAATAGCAATCAGCCCCAGCATTTT	CASSLNRNSNQPQHF	NA	NA	15	TRBV4-3	TRBJ1-5
TGTGCCAGCAGCCTACCGAACACCGGGGAGCTGTTTTTT	CASSLPNTGELFF	many	NA	13	TRBV9	TRBJ2-2
TGTGCCAGCAGCCCCGATACAGGGATACGAGTGGCGCAGTATTTT	CASSPDTGIRVAQYF	few	NA	15	TRBV6-2/TRBV6-3	TRBJ2-3
TGTGCCAGCAGTTACGGGGCCCAGGGAGGAAGGGGAGAAAAACTGTTTTTT	CASSYGAQGGRGEKLFF	many	NA	17	TRBV6-5	TRBJ1-4
TGTGCCATCAGTGAGTCGGGGCCTAACAGGGGCGGCTATGGCTACACCTTC	CAISESGPNRGGYGYTF	NA	TRBD1	17	TRBV10-3	TRBJ1-2